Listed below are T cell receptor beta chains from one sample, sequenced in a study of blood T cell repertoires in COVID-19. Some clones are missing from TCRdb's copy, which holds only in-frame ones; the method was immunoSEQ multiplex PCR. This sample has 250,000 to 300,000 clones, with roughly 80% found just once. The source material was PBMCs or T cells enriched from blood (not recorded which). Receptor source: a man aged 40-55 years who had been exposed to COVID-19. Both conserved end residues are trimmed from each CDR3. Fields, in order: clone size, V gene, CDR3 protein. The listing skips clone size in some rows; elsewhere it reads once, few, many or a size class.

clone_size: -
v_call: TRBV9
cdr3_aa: ASSPLNEQF

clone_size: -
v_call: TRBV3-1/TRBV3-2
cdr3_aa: ASSPRGIGTEAF

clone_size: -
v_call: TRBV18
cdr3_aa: ASSPTASPSGNTIY

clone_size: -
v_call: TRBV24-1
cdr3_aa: ATSDLRPGTGRSEGRQY

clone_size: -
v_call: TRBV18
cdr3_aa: ASSPGQGDNYGYT

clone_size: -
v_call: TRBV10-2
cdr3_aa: ATTGGYEQY

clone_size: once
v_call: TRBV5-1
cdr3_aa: ASSFSRRAGTNEQF

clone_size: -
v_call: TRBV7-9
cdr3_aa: ASSSRVFDQY

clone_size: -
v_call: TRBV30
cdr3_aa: AWRETGLQETQY

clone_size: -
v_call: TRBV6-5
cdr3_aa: ASSYDRYEQY

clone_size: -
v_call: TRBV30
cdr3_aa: AWSVLRENTQY

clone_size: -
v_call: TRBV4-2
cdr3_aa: ASSLDRVTYNEQF

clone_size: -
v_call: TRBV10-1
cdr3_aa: ASSTQGGATF

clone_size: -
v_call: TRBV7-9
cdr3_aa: ASSPRPEDTQY

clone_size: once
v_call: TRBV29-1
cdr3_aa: SVADSQETQY

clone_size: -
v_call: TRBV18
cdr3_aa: ASSPDRDRVTEAF

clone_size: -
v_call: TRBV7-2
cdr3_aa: ASSFPLTAYNEQF

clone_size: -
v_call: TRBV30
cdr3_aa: AWSARGQGWAPLH

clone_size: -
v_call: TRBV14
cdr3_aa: ASSQVLAAEQF

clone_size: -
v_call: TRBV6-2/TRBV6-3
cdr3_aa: ASSRHTPGGNTEAF

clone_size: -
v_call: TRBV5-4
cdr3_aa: ASSTPRPGQGSDTQY

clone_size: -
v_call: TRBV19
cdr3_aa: ASSAPGGGRWGTDTQY

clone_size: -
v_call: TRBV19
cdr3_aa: ASNRQGNSPLH

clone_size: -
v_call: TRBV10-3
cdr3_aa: AISESELNEQF

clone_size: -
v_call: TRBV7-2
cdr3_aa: ASSLSGGPSEQY

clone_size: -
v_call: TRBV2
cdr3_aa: ASSDPGPQH

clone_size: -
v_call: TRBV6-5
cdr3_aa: ASSRSDREETQY

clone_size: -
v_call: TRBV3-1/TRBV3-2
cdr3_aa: ASSQVGGDTQY

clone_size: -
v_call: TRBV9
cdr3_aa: ASSVAGTPRYEQY

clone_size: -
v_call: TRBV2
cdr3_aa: ASSSPDSPLH

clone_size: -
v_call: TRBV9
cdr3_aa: ASSVRPPGTQY

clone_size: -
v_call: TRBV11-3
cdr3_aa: ASSLLGREGEQF

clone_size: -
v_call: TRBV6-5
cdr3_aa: AAVRRGNTEAF

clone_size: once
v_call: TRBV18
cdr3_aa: ASSPFTGNTEAF

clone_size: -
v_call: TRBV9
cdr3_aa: ASSPTGNSGTEAF

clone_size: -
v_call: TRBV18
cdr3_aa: ASSLTGTNTEAF

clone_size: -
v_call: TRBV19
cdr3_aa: ASNFLGVMNTEAF

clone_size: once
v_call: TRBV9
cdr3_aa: ASSRDSEPKHSPLH

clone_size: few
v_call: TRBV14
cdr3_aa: ASSQERSGNSPLH

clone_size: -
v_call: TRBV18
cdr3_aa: ASSPGGSTWGNTIY

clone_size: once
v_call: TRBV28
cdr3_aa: ASGLFGYT

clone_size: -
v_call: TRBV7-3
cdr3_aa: ASSLEGEQF

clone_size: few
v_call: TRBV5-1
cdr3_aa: ASSLGDFEREQY